Each of the 29 T cell receptor beta chains below was sequenced from the same sample in a study of CD8 T cells in cerebrospinal fluid in Alzheimer's disease. From the 10x single-cell sequencing reads, TCRdb lists one entry per CDR3 protein and no DNA. The sample data list approximately 1,200 distinct CDR3 sequences. The source material was cerebrospinal fluid. The receptor source for this set is a human donor in good health.

This clonotype is called medium-sized based on its frequency. The chain carries TRBV27 and TRBJ2-2. Germline V gene data show CDR1 as MNHEY and CDR2 as SMNVEV (reference sequence). CDR3 length: 13 residues. The CDR3: CASSLSQIGELFF.

This clonotype is identified as medium-sized from frequency. The chain is built from TRBV30 and TRBJ1-1; without DNA, the TCRdb call of TRBD1 cannot be checked. The germline V gene has CDR1 GTSNPN and CDR2 SVGIG (reference sequence). The CDR3 totals 20 residues. The CDR3: CAWSRGTGGHQWTVNTEAFF.

In terms of frequency, this clonotype is medium-sized. This sequence joins TRBV10-2 and TRBJ2-5; TCRdb lists TRBD1, though no DNA is available to test this call. Germline-derived CDR1 and CDR2 are WSHSY and SAAADI. The CDR3 runs to 15 residues. This CDR3 reads CASSDVQGSGETQYF.

By frequency, this clonotype is medium-sized (0.01 to 0.1%). The gene calls are TRBV19 and TRBJ2-5; TCRdb proposes TRBD2, but this gene call is untestable without DNA. From germline, CDR1 is LNHDA and CDR2 SQIVND (reference sequence). The CDR3 is 13 amino acids. CDR3 residues: CASSIGLLAPQYF. The complete variable domain, with remaining parts taken from reference TRBV19 and TRBJ2-5, reads DGGITQSPKYLFRKEGQNVTLSCEQNLNHDAMYWYRQDPGQGLRLIYYSQIVNDFQKGDIAEGYSVSREKKESFPLTVTSAQKNPTAFYLCASSIGLLAPQYFGPGTRLLVL.

Measured by frequency, this clonotype is large. The chain employs TRBV2 and TRBJ2-7. This CDR3 comprises 12 residues. Germline CDR1 reads SNHLY; CDR2 reads FYNNEI. This CDR3 reads CASSPLPLEQYF.

Frequency places this clonotype as large. The chain recombines TRBV5-1 with TRBJ1-1; TCRdb selects TRBD1, and the lack of DNA leaves this call unchecked. CDR1 SGHRS and CDR2 YFSETQ come from the germline V gene. This CDR3 spans 14 amino acids. CDR3 region: CASSLGGTGAEAFF.

Frequency places this clonotype as medium-sized. The chain combines TRBV6-1 with TRBJ2-7; TCRdb gives TRBD1 as the D gene, but with no DNA this cannot be confirmed. Germline V gives CDR1 MNHNS, CDR2 SASEGT. The CDR3 is 16 amino acids. CDR3 sequence: CASSEYEGRIPYEQYF.

According to its frequency, this clonotype is medium-sized. The chain uses TRBV6-2 or TRBV6-3 and TRBJ2-3; TCRdb designates TRBD1, a call that cannot be tested without DNA. The germline V gene encodes CDR1 MNHEY and CDR2 SVGEGT. The CDR3 is 14 amino acids. This CDR3 reads CASSWNTGGGTQYF.

This clonotype is classed as medium-sized by frequency. The CDR3 here is CASSVAGGTYYNEQFF. The chain is built from TRBV9 and TRBJ2-1; TCRdb's D gene call, TRBD1, goes unchecked for lack of DNA. Germline CDR1 is SGDLS and CDR2 is YYNGEE. The CDR3 is 16 residues long.

This clonotype is deemed large by its frequency. The J gene is TRBJ2-1, the V gene TRBV5-1; the TCRdb D gene call, TRBD1, has no DNA to confirm it. Germline values: CDR1 SGHRS, CDR2 YFSETQ. The CDR3 has 15 residues. CDR3 protein: CASSLAGTGDNEQFF.

This clonotype shows up as large by frequency. CDR3 in amino acids: CASSHADGEQYF. The chain employs TRBV4-3 and TRBJ2-7. CDR3 length: 12 amino acids. Germline CDR1 and CDR2: LGHNA and YSLEER.

In terms of frequency, this clonotype is medium-sized. The chain joins TRBV7-9 to TRBJ1-1; TCRdb outputs TRBD1, but without DNA this stays unchecked. The CDR3 sequence is 13 residues long. Germline values: CDR1 SEHNR, CDR2 FQNEAQ (reference sequence). The CDR3 loop reads CASSLGGGTEAFF.

Considering frequency, this clonotype is medium-sized. The chain uses TRBV27 and TRBJ2-5; the TCRdb call, TRBD2, lacks DNA for checking. Germline CDR1 is MNHEY and CDR2 is SMNVEV (reference sequence). The CDR3 runs to 17 residues. The chain's CDR3 is CASIIWGTSGGLETQYF.

This clonotype registers large by frequency. The chain is built from TRBV5-1 and TRBJ2-1; with no DNA, the TCRdb D assignment of TRBD1 cannot be verified. This CDR3 region has 18 residues. From germline, CDR1 is SGHRS and CDR2 YFSETQ. CDR3 protein: CASSPWTGGSLSYNEQFF.

This clonotype counts as large by frequency. The rearrangement links TRBV7-2 to TRBJ1-5; TCRdb gives TRBD1 as the D gene, but with no DNA this cannot be confirmed. Germline V CDR1 and CDR2: SGHTA, FQGNSA. This CDR3 has 17 residues. The CDR3: CASSSYPGTVLNQPQHF.

Judged by frequency, this clonotype is medium-sized. This chain links TRBV4-3 with TRBJ2-7; TCRdb lists TRBD2, though no DNA is available to test this call. Germline V gene data show CDR1 as LGHNA and CDR2 as YSLEER. The CDR3 runs 16 residues. The CDR3 region is CASSQDWPGPTYEQYF.

Measured by frequency, this clonotype is medium-sized. CDR3 region: CASSFGATGELFF. This chain links TRBV27 with TRBJ2-2; the D gene TCRdb calls, TRBD1, cannot be checked with no DNA. The CDR3 consists of 13 residues. Germline V gives CDR1 MNHEY, CDR2 SMNVEV (reference sequence).

According to its frequency, this clonotype is medium-sized. The chain recombines TRBV11-3 with TRBJ1-1; the D gene TCRdb calls, TRBD1, cannot be checked with no DNA. This CDR3 region has 13 residues. Per the germline V gene, CDR1 is SGHNT and CDR2 is YENEEA. CDR3 loop: CASSQQENTEAFF.

Considering frequency, this clonotype is medium-sized (0.01 to 0.1%). The rearrangement uses TRBV9 and TRBJ2-1; TCRdb's D call, TRBD1, is unchecked because there is no DNA. The CDR3 runs to 16 residues. CDR1 and CDR2 (germline): SGDLS, YYNGEE. CDR3 loop: CASSVAGGYGYNEQFF.

This clonotype is identified as medium-sized from frequency. The rearrangement joins TRBV5-1 to TRBJ2-3. This CDR3 comprises 15 residues. CDR1 is SGHRS, CDR2 YFSETQ, per germline. CDR3 sequence reads: CASSLLGRATDTQYF.

By frequency, this clonotype is medium-sized. The chain is built from TRBV2 and TRBJ2-1; TCRdb proposes TRBD1, but this gene call is untestable without DNA. This CDR3 spans 13 amino acids. CDR1 SNHLY and CDR2 FYNNEI come from the germline V gene. CDR3 region: CASSFQGFNEQFF.

According to its frequency, this clonotype is medium-sized. The J gene is TRBJ1-6, the V gene TRBV20-1. The CDR3 is 15 amino acids. Per the germline V gene, CDR1 is DFQATT and CDR2 is SNEGSKA (reference sequence). The CDR3: CSARQYTSYNSPLHF.

This clonotype is identified as medium-sized (0.01 to 0.1%) from frequency. The CDR3 sequence: CASSPSDTSSYEQYF. The rearrangement joins TRBV19 to TRBJ2-7; with no DNA, the TCRdb D assignment of TRBD1 cannot be verified. The CDR3 consists of 15 residues. From germline, CDR1 is LNHDA and CDR2 SQIVND (reference sequence).

By frequency, this clonotype is medium-sized. The V call is TRBV30, the J call TRBJ1-1. This CDR3 is built from 13 residues. Germline-derived CDR1 and CDR2 are GTSNPN and SVGIG (reference sequence). The CDR3 loop is CAWSVEANTEAFF.

Considering frequency, this clonotype is medium-sized (0.01 to 0.1%). The chain is built from TRBV3-1 and TRBJ2-7. This CDR3 is built from 13 residues. The V gene's germline CDR1 is LGHDT and CDR2 YNNKEL (reference sequence). The CDR3 loop is CASSHFTSYEQYF.

In terms of frequency, this clonotype is large. This chain connects TRBV12-3 or TRBV12-4 to TRBJ2-7; TCRdb's D call of TRBD2 is untestable without DNA. This CDR3 has 13 residues. CDR3: CASSLGVAGEQYF.

In terms of frequency, this clonotype is medium-sized. V usage is TRBV11-2 and J usage is TRBJ1-1. Germline V gene data show CDR1 as SGHAT and CDR2 as FQNNGV. This CDR3 has 16 amino acids. CDR3 sequence: CASSLDGQIGNTEAFF.

According to its frequency, this clonotype is medium-sized. The J gene is TRBJ1-2, the V gene TRBV6-2 or TRBV6-3. Germline lookup yields CDR1 MNHEY and CDR2 SVGEGT. This CDR3 has 14 residues. This CDR3 reads CASSRQDFNYGYTF.

According to its frequency, this clonotype is medium-sized (0.01 to 0.1%). The J gene is TRBJ2-2, the V gene TRBV7-2. The germline V gene has CDR1 SGHTA and CDR2 FQGNSA. The CDR3 is 14 amino acids. This CDR3 reads CASSLVSVTGELFF. Full variable domain (rest looked up from reference TRBV7-2 and TRBJ2-2): GAGVSQSPSNKVTEKGKDVELRCDPISGHTALYWYRQSLGQGLEFLIYFQGNSAPDKSGLPSDRFSAERTGGSVSTLTIQRTQQEDSAVYLCASSLVSVTGELFFGEGSRLTVL.